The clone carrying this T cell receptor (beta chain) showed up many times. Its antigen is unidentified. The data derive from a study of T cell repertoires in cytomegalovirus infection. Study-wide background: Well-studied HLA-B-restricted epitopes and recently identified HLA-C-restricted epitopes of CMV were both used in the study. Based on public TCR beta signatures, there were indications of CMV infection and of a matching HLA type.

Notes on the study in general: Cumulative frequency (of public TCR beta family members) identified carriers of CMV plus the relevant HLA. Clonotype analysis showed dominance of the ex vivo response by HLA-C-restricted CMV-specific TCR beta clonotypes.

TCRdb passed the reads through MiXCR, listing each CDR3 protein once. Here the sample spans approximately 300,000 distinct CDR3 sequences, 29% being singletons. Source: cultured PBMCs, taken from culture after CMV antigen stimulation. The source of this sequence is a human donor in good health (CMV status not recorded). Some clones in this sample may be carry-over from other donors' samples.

CDR3 coding DNA: TGTGCCAGCAGCTTAGGTGGAGGGGGCCAAGAGACCCAGTACTTC. It codes for CASSLGGGGQETQYF. V gene TRBV7-8 combines with J gene TRBJ2-5, with D perhaps being TRBD1 or TRBD2 (6 bases each). V was clipped by 1 base and J by 1 base, with 10 bases between them. The CDR3 is 15 amino acids. Germline values: CDR1 SGHVS, CDR2 FQNEAQ.